The 26 T cell receptor beta chains below all came from one sample that was sequenced in a study of T-cell reconstitution after alpha-beta-depleted transplantation in children. Molecular barcoding with unique molecular identifiers was used for the TCRbeta library. TCRdb ran MiXCR on the PCR reads and lists one entry per CDR3 protein. This repertoire shows around 500,000 distinct CDR3 sequences, 20% to 25% found once; its top ten account for roughly 13%. The sequencing here drew on PBMCs, mostly from graft donor cells, taken 360 days after TCRalphabeta/CD19-depleted stem cell transplant. These receptors were obtained from a boy under three years old who had a stem cell transplant for acute myeloid leukemia, so the T cells may come from the graft donor.

This clonotype was found a few times. The chain employs TRBV7-9 and TRBJ2-1; D call uncertain. The CDR3 runs to 11 residues. Germline-derived CDR1 and CDR2 are SEHNR and FQNEAQ (reference sequence). The V and J ends lost 4 bases and 9 bases respectively, with 7 bases between them. The CDR3 nucleotides read TGTGCCAGCAGCTCCCCCAGTGAGCAGTTCTTC. Protein product: CASSSPSEQFF.

This clonotype was observed many times. The CDR3 is CASSLESVKAFF. CDR3 coding DNA: TGTGCCAGCAGCTTAGAGTCCGTAAAAGCTTTCTTT. The chain has TRBV11-2 and TRBJ1-1, with unresolved D. Germline V gene lookup returns CDR1 SGHAT and CDR2 FQNNGV. The CDR3 covers 12 residues. V lost 0 bases to trimming and J lost 9 bases, with 8 bases between them. Supplemented by reference TRBV11-2 and TRBJ1-1, the full variable domain reads EAGVAQSPRYKIIEKRQSVAFWCNPISGHATLYWYQQILGQGPKLLIQFQNNGVVDDSQLPKDRFSAERLKGVDSTLKIQPAKLEDSAVYLCASSLESVKAFFGQGTRLTVV.

This clonotype was picked up many times. The rearrangement uses TRBV6-5 and TRBJ2-2; TRBD1 aligns across 9 bases. The V gene's germline CDR1 is MNHEY and CDR2 SVGAGI. V was clipped by 2 bases and J by 6 bases; unmatched bases: 4. The CDR3 runs to 15 residues. The CDR3 nucleotides are TGTGCCAGCAGTTACGACAGGGGGAAGGCCGGGGAGCTGTTTTTT. It yields the protein CASSYDRGKAGELFF.

This clonotype occurred many times. The J gene is TRBJ2-3, the V gene TRBV19; no clear D gene. The CDR3 contains 13 residues. CDR1 LNHDA and CDR2 SQIVND come from the germline V gene (reference sequence). V gave up 3 bases and J gave up 2 bases, with 6 bases separating them. The CDR3 region is CASSIQLTDTQYF. The CDR3, as DNA: TGTGCCAGTAGTATTCAACTCACAGATACGCAGTATTTT.

This clonotype was detected only a few times. The gene calls are TRBV7-2 and TRBJ2-7, with TRBD1 matching over 7 bases. The CDR3 is 14 amino acids. Per germline, CDR1 SGHTA and CDR2 FQGNSA. Trimming took 5 bases from V and 0 from J; bases not matched to a gene: 4. The CDR3 sequence is CASSRDSFSYEQYF. Written as DNA, the CDR3 is TGTGCCAGCAGCCGGGACAGCTTCTCCTACGAGCAGTACTTC. The whole variable domain, remainder taken from reference TRBV7-2 and TRBJ2-7, is GAGVSQSPSNKVTEKGKDVELRCDPISGHTALYWYRQSLGQGLEFLIYFQGNSAPDKSGLPSDRFSAERTGGSVSTLTIQRTQQEDSAVYLCASSRDSFSYEQYFGPGTRLTVT.

This clonotype has a handful of counts. The genes are TRBV20-1 and TRBJ2-3, with D unresolved. The CDR3 has 12 amino acids. V lost 3 bases to trimming and J lost 2 bases, with 6 bases between them. Germline V gene lookup returns CDR1 DFQATT and CDR2 SNEGSKA (reference sequence). The CDR3 loop reads CSASGYTDTQYF. CDR3 in DNA: TGCAGTGCTAGCGGGTACACAGATACGCAGTATTTT.

This clonotype was detected only a few times. The chain carries TRBV10-3 and TRBJ1-2; weak D call: TRBD1 (5 bases). Germline V gives CDR1 ENHRY, CDR2 SYGVKD. V was shortened by 0 bases and J by 2 bases, with 7 bases between the two germline ends. The CDR3 spans 14 residues. CDR3 region: CAISESTGNYGYTF. As DNA, the CDR3 is TGTGCCATCAGTGAGTCAACAGGAAACTATGGCTACACCTTC.

This chain joins TRBV15 and TRBJ1-4; D unresolved. The CDR3 runs to 15 residues. The germline V gene has CDR1 LNHNV and CDR2 YYDKDF (reference sequence). The V and J ends lost 0 bases and 6 bases respectively, with 11 bases between them. In nucleotides, the CDR3 is TGTGCCACCAGCAGAGATACGGCAGGCGATGAAAAACTGTTTTTT. It yields the protein CATSRDTAGDEKLFF.

This clonotype is a singleton in its sample. The CDR3 DNA sequence: TGCAGTGCTGCCCTATACAGGGGAGTTCTAGCCAAAAACATTCAGTACTTC. It is translated as CSAALYRGVLAKNIQYF. The chain couples TRBV20-1 to TRBJ2-4, with 7 bases matching TRBD1. The germline CDR1 and CDR2 sequences are DFQATT and SNEGSKA (reference sequence). J was trimmed by 0 bases and V by 5 bases; bases with no gene match: 13. This CDR3 contains 17 residues.

V gene TRBV7-2 combines with J gene TRBJ2-5; 8 positions match TRBD1. There are 14 residues in the CDR3. The germline gives CDR1 SGHTA, CDR2 FQGNSA. V shed 2 bases and J 5 bases; nucleotides not matched to a gene: 4. This chain's CDR3 is CASSLKTGGETQYF. CDR3 in DNA: TGTGCCAGCAGCTTAAAAACAGGGGGTGAGACCCAGTACTTC.

This sequence joins TRBV25-1 and TRBJ2-7, with 9 bases matching TRBD1. The CDR3 is 15 residues long. Germline CDR1 MGHDK, CDR2 SYGVNS. V lost 3 bases, J lost 2 bases, and 5 bases stayed unmatched. This CDR3 is CASSDPGQGTYEQYF. CDR3 coding DNA: TGTGCCAGCAGTGACCCGGGACAGGGTACCTACGAGCAGTACTTC.

The sample holds many counts of this clonotype. The genes are TRBV5-5 and TRBJ2-7; either TRBD1 or TRBD2 may supply D (6 bases each). The CDR3 runs to 15 residues. Trimming pared 2 bases from V and 4 bases from J, leaving 16 bases between. CDR1 SGHKS and CDR2 YYEKEE come from the germline V gene (reference sequence). The DNA for the CDR3 is TGTGCCAGCAGCTTAGGGGGGCGAGAAATTTACGAGCAGTACGTC. It is translated as CASSLGGREIYEQYV.

This clonotype showed up many times. The rearrangement joins TRBV3-1 to TRBJ2-3, with D uncertain. Germline assignment: CDR1 LGHDT and CDR2 YNNKEL (reference sequence). This CDR3 region has 15 residues. Trimming took 0 bases from V and 0 from J, leaving 7 bases between them. The CDR3 loop reads CASSQEPISTDTQYF. CDR3 DNA sequence: TGTGCCAGCAGCCAAGAGCCGATCAGCACAGATACGCAGTATTTT.

In this sample, this clonotype turned up many times. The gene calls are TRBV11-3 and TRBJ2-6, with D possibly being TRBD1 or TRBD2 (6 bases each). This CDR3 comprises 18 residues. CDR1 is SGHNT, CDR2 YENEEA, per germline. Trimming shortened V by 3 bases and J by 3 bases, and 18 bases separated the two germline ends. The CDR3 nucleotides are TGTGCCAGCAGCTTTCGGGGGCCGAGAGCAGGTGGGGCCAACGTCCTGACTTTC. This codes for CASSFRGPRAGGANVLTF.

This clonotype occurred a few times. The rearrangement uses TRBV12-3 or TRBV12-4 and TRBJ1-5, with 7 bases that match TRBD1. J gave up 3 bases and V 6 bases, and 8 bases lay outside the gene matches. This CDR3 spans 15 amino acids. The CDR3 loop is CASSRQGGDNQPQHF. The CDR3 coding sequence is TGTGCCAGCAGCAGACAGGGAGGAGACAATCAGCCCCAGCATTTT.

This clonotype was seen repeatedly, ten times or more. V gene TRBV12-3 or TRBV12-4 combines with J gene TRBJ2-2; D remains ambiguous. The ends were cut back, 8 bases at V and 6 bases at J, with 4 bases in the middle. This CDR3 has 10 amino acids. The CDR3: CASGAGELFF. CDR3 sequence (DNA): TGTGCCAGCGGGGCCGGGGAGCTGTTTTTT.

The chain couples TRBV30 to TRBJ2-6; D is unclear. V was pared by 4 bases and J by 4 bases, with 14 bases between. CDR1 GTSNPN and CDR2 SVGIG come from the germline V gene (reference sequence). The CDR3 totals 15 residues. The CDR3, as DNA: TGTGCCTGGACCGAACCGTTGGCCGGGGCCAACGTCCTGACTTTC. This encodes CAWTEPLAGANVLTF. The full variable domain, with the rest looked up from reference TRBV30 and TRBJ2-6, is SQTIHQWPATLVQPVGSPLSLECTVEGTSNPNLYWYRQAAGRGLQLLFYSVGIGQISSEVPQNLSASRPQDRQFILSSKKLLLSDSGFYLCAWTEPLAGANVLTFGAGSRLTVL.

This clonotype was detected a few times. V usage is TRBV12-3 or TRBV12-4 and J usage is TRBJ2-7; perhaps TRBD2 as D (6 bases). There are 14 residues in the CDR3. The V end was cut by 5 bases, the J end by 0 bases, with 11 bases between. This CDR3 reads CASSRDGGSYEQYV. For the CDR3, the DNA is TGTGCCAGCAGTCGGGACGGGGGCTCCTACGAGCAGTACGTC.

The table lists this clonotype with many counts. This chain connects TRBV20-1 to TRBJ2-1; D is possibly TRBD2 (5 bases). The V end was cut by 4 bases, the J end by 8 bases, with 12 bases between. This CDR3 region has 12 residues. The germline V gene encodes CDR1 DFQATT and CDR2 SNEGSKA (reference sequence). The CDR3 spells CSATGLVDEQFF. CDR3 nucleotides: TGCAGTGCTACCGGACTGGTAGATGAGCAGTTCTTC.

This sequence joins TRBV20-1 and TRBJ2-1; 10 bases map to TRBD2. Per the germline V gene, CDR1 is DFQATT and CDR2 is SNEGSKA (reference sequence). The ends lost 0 bases at V and 8 bases at J; junction bases unmatched: 22. CDR3 size: 20 residues. CDR3 in amino acids: CSARDPGAYSGGIFLDEQFF. DNA for the CDR3: TGCAGTGCTAGAGATCCCGGGGCCTATAGCGGGGGGATATTTTTGGATGAGCAGTTCTTC.

Only a few counts were recorded for this clonotype. The CDR3 protein is CASSLSGVPRYEQFF. The CDR3 nucleotides are TGTGCCAGCAGCTTGTCGGGGGTCCCGCGTTATGAGCAGTTCTTC. The chain couples TRBV5-6 to TRBJ2-1; tentatively, D is TRBD2 (6 bases). Trimming took off 1 base at V and 8 bases at J, with 16 bases between the two ends. CDR3 length: 15 amino acids. The germline V gene has CDR1 SGHDT and CDR2 YYEEEE. The full variable domain, in which reference TRBV5-6 and TRBJ2-1 provide the parts outside the CDR3, is DAGVTQSPTHLIKTRGQQVTLRCSPKSGHDTVSWYQQALGQGPQFIFQYYEEEERQRGNFPDRFSGHQFPNYSSELNVNALLLGDSALYLCASSLSGVPRYEQFFGPGTRLTVL.

This clonotype has at least ten counts. The CDR3 DNA reads TGTGCCAGCCAGTGGACAGGGACAGATACGCAGTATTTT. Translation gives CASQWTGTDTQYF. The J gene is TRBJ2-3, the V gene TRBV18, with 8 bases matching TRBD1. This CDR3 has 13 amino acids. Germline V gives CDR1 KGHSH, CDR2 LQKENI. Losses at the gene ends were 8 bases for V and 3 bases for J; bases not matched to a gene: 4.

The chain joins TRBV10-3 to TRBJ2-7; 7 bases are shared with TRBD1. The length of the CDR3 is 14 residues. The ends lost 6 bases at V and 1 base at J; junction bases unmatched: 6. Germline loops: CDR1 ENHRY, CDR2 SYGVKD. The CDR3 loop is CAIRSDRDSYEQYF. The DNA for the CDR3 is TGTGCCATCAGATCAGACAGGGATTCCTACGAGCAGTACTTC.

This clonotype came up many times. The genes are TRBV4-1 and TRBJ1-2; no clear D gene. Germline values: CDR1 MGHRA, CDR2 YSYEKL. The CDR3 has 14 amino acids. V gave up 1 base and J gave up 4 bases, with 10 bases separating them. CDR3 bases: TGCGCCAGCAGCCAAGTTCAAGGACTCTATGGCTACACCTTC. This translates into CASSQVQGLYGYTF.

The chain couples TRBV25-1 to TRBJ2-1; tentative D call: TRBD1 (6 bases). V lost 7 bases to trimming and J lost 8 bases, with 18 bases between them. There are 14 residues in the CDR3. The germline gives CDR1 MGHDK, CDR2 SYGVNS. CDR3 DNA sequence: TGTGCCAGCACAGGGGACCAAGCCGTCCATGAGCAGTTCTTC. Encoded protein: CASTGDQAVHEQFF.

The sample holds many counts of this clonotype. The gene calls are TRBV7-9 and TRBJ2-7; tentatively, D is TRBD1 or TRBD2 (5 bases each). Germline-derived CDR1 and CDR2 are SEHNR and FQNEAQ (reference sequence). The CDR3 totals 14 residues. V lost 6 bases and J 1 base, leaving 13 bases between the germline ends. This chain's CDR3 is CASSSGTLSYEQYF. The DNA of the CDR3 is TGTGCCAGCAGTTCCGGGACGCTATCCTACGAGCAGTACTTC.